This T cell receptor beta chain was observed in a study of naive and memory T cell subsets. Study-wide results and caveats: Possibly reflecting memory cells re-expressing CD45RA, a few larger clonotypes occurred in naive repertoires, especially CD8. Diversity fell and Gini index rose from naive through CM, EM, EMRA.

This clonotype was counted between two and nine times. The target antigen is unknown. A junction end diverges from the germline sequence, so it may reflect a read error. Germline V CDR1 and CDR2: SGHTA, FQGNSA. The CDR3 is 14 amino acids. The beta constant-region primer was an equimolar mix of two oligonucleotides covering TRBC1 and TRBC2. Ligated cDNA was amplified by four rounds of PCR with nested alpha and beta constant-region primers and SP2. Ligation attached a single-stranded oligonucleotide with a 12-nucleotide UMI and the SP2 primer to the cDNA 3' end. Via MiXCR, TCRdb re-called the UMI-ligation and nested PCR reads, giving one row per CDR3 protein. The sample yields over 110,000 distinct CDR3 sequences, around 21% seen once.

Sequences were obtained from naive CD8+ T cells from blood. The chain couples TRBV7-2 to TRBJ2-1, with 7 bases fitting TRBD2. The clonotype comes from a human donor in good health. CDR3 amino acids: CASSPRAGYSEQFF. For the CDR3, the DNA is TGTGCCAGCAGCCCACGAGCGGGATACAGTGAGCAGTTCTTC.